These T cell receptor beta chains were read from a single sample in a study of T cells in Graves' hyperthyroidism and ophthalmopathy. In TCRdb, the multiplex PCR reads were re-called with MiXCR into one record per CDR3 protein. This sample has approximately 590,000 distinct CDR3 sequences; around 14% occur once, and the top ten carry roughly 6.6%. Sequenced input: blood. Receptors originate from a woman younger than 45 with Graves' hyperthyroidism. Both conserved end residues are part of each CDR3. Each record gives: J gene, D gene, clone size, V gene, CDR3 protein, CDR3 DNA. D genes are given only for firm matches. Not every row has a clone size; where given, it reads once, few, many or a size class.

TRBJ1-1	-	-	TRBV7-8	CASSAFMNTEAFF	TGTGCCAGCAGCGCATTCATGAACACTGAAGCTTTCTTT
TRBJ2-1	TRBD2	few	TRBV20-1	CSANQAGGRINEQFF	TGCAGTGCTAATCAGGCGGGGGGCCGGATCAATGAGCAGTTCTTC
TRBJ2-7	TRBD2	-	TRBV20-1	CSAKSGFWDYTYEQYF	TGCAGTGCTAAGTCAGGTTTCTGGGACTATACCTACGAGCAGTACTTC
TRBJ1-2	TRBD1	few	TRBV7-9	CASSLPGQGDYGYTF	TGTGCCAGCAGCTTACCGGGACAGGGGGACTATGGCTACACCTTC
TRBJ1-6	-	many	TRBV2	CASSEVGVHNSPLHF	TGTGCCAGCAGTGAAGTCGGGGTCCATAATTCACCCCTCCACTTT
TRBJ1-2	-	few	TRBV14	CASSQDRLGIYGYTF	TGTGCCAGCAGCCAAGATCGGTTGGGAATATATGGCTACACCTTC
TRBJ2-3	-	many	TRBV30	CAWSTYLLDTQYF	TGTGCCTGGAGCACCTACTTGCTGGATACGCAGTATTTT
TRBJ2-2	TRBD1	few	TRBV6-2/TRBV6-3	CASNRGSTGELFF	TGTGCCAGTAACAGGGGGTCGACCGGGGAGCTGTTTTTT
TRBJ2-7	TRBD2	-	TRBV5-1	CASSLETSGRPSYEQYF	TGCGCCAGCAGCTTGGAGACTAGCGGGAGGCCCTCCTACGAGCAGTACTTC
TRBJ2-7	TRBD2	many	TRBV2	CASWELAGDLDYEQYF	TGTGCCAGCTGGGAGCTAGCGGGAGATCTTGACTACGAGCAGTACTTC
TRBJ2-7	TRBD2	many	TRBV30	CAWSVLAAGGKYEQYF	TGTGCCTGGAGTGTTTTAGCGGCGGGAGGGAAGTACGAGCAGTACTTC
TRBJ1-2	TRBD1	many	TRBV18	CASSLWDRGMIYTF	TGTGCCAGCTCCCTCTGGGACAGGGGGATGATCTACACCTTC
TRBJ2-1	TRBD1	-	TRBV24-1	CATSDFGTVNNEQFF	TGTGCCACCAGTGATTTCGGGACAGTCAACAATGAGCAGTTCTTC
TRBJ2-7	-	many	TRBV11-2	CASSPESVYEQYF	TGTGCCAGCAGCCCCGAGTCTGTCTACGAGCAGTACTTC